A selection of T cell receptor beta chains follows, all from one sample in a study of blood T cell repertoires in COVID-19. The repertoire was sequenced with immunoSEQ multiplex PCR; TCRdb's copy has only in-frame clones and lacks some. Among about 36,000 clones listed, 65% to 80% were seen once. Sequences were obtained from peripheral blood. The origin of the receptors is a man in his sixties with active COVID-19. Each CDR3 is given with its conserved first and last residue. A D gene is named only where the DNA matches it firmly. For some rows the clone size is stated as once, few or many, or as a class when expanded; others skip it.

j_call: TRBJ1-6
v_call: TRBV29-1
cdr3_length: 14
clone_size: once
d_call: TRBD1
cdr3_nt: TGCAGCGTGACAGGGTCCGAGGACAATTCACCCCTCCACTTT
cdr3_aa: CSVTGSEDNSPLHF

j_call: TRBJ2-4
v_call: TRBV5-4
cdr3_length: 12
clone_size: -
d_call: -
cdr3_nt: TGTGCCAGCAGCTCCGTGCAGAACATTCAGTACTTC
cdr3_aa: CASSSVQNIQYF

j_call: TRBJ2-6
v_call: TRBV27
cdr3_length: 16
clone_size: -
d_call: -
cdr3_nt: TGTGCCAGCAGTTTATATAGGGGATCAGGGGCCAACGTCCTGACTTTC
cdr3_aa: CASSLYRGSGANVLTF

j_call: TRBJ2-6
v_call: TRBV28
cdr3_length: 14
clone_size: -
d_call: -
cdr3_nt: TGTGCCAGCAGTCCGAGGGTTGGGGCCAACGTCCTGACTTTC
cdr3_aa: CASSPRVGANVLTF

j_call: TRBJ2-5
v_call: TRBV21-1
cdr3_length: 16
clone_size: few
d_call: -
cdr3_nt: TGTGCCAGCAGCCCCCAAAGGGGCCTGACGCCGGAGACCCAGTACTTC
cdr3_aa: CASSPQRGLTPETQYF

j_call: TRBJ1-4
v_call: TRBV18
cdr3_length: 14
clone_size: -
d_call: -
cdr3_nt: TGTGCCAGCTCCCTGGATAGGGGCGACGAAAAACTGTTTTTT
cdr3_aa: CASSLDRGDEKLFF

j_call: TRBJ1-3
v_call: TRBV12-5
cdr3_length: 17
clone_size: few
d_call: -
cdr3_nt: TGTGCTAGTGCCGCGCCCGGGACTCGGAGTGGGGGAAACACCATATATTTT
cdr3_aa: CASAAPGTRSGGNTIYF

j_call: TRBJ1-2
v_call: TRBV28
cdr3_length: 14
clone_size: -
d_call: -
cdr3_nt: TGTGCCAGCAGTTTATCAGGTTCGGGAGGTGGCTACACCTTC
cdr3_aa: CASSLSGSGGGYTF

j_call: TRBJ2-1
v_call: TRBV6-6
cdr3_length: 15
clone_size: -
d_call: -
cdr3_nt: TGTGCCAGCAGTTACTCTACCAGGGTCTACAATGAGCAGTTCTTC
cdr3_aa: CASSYSTRVYNEQFF

j_call: TRBJ1-2
v_call: TRBV6-5
cdr3_length: 14
clone_size: -
d_call: TRBD1
cdr3_nt: TGTGCCAGCAGTAACTCCGGGACAGGGTTTGGCTACACCTTC
cdr3_aa: CASSNSGTGFGYTF

j_call: TRBJ2-5
v_call: TRBV6-5
cdr3_length: 15
clone_size: -
d_call: TRBD2
cdr3_nt: TGTGCCAGCAGTACTAGCGCCCGGGGACAAGAGACCCAGTACTTC
cdr3_aa: CASSTSARGQETQYF

j_call: TRBJ2-3
v_call: TRBV6-6
cdr3_length: 16
clone_size: -
d_call: -
cdr3_nt: TGTGCCAGCAGTTACCCTTCCCTCGGGGGCACAGATACGCAGTATTTT
cdr3_aa: CASSYPSLGGTDTQYF

j_call: TRBJ2-2
v_call: TRBV4-3
cdr3_length: 17
clone_size: -
d_call: TRBD2
cdr3_nt: TGCGCCAGCAGCCAAGACCCTAGCGGGAGCCCTAGCGGGGAGCTGTTTTTT
cdr3_aa: CASSQDPSGSPSGELFF

j_call: TRBJ2-7
v_call: TRBV7-9
cdr3_length: 14
clone_size: -
d_call: TRBD2
cdr3_nt: TGTGCCAGCAGCCCAAGGACTAGCAGCTACGAGCAGTACTTC
cdr3_aa: CASSPRTSSYEQYF

j_call: TRBJ1-4
v_call: TRBV19
cdr3_length: 12
clone_size: -
d_call: -
cdr3_nt: TGTGCCAGTAGTACGGTCAGGGAAAAACTGTTTTTT
cdr3_aa: CASSTVREKLFF

j_call: TRBJ2-1
v_call: TRBV14
cdr3_length: 14
clone_size: -
d_call: TRBD2
cdr3_nt: TGTGCCACCTTCCCCCGGCGGGGGGGGGATGAGCAGTTCTTC
cdr3_aa: CATFPRRGGDEQFF

j_call: TRBJ1-1
v_call: TRBV5-1
cdr3_length: 16
clone_size: -
d_call: TRBD1
cdr3_nt: TGCGCCAGCAGCTTGCAAGGACAGGGGGGACACACTGAAGCTTTCTTT
cdr3_aa: CASSLQGQGGHTEAFF

j_call: TRBJ1-1
v_call: TRBV30
cdr3_length: 14
clone_size: -
d_call: -
cdr3_nt: TGTGCCTGGAGTGTAGGGGGGGATAGCGCTGAAGCTTTCTTT
cdr3_aa: CAWSVGGDSAEAFF

j_call: TRBJ2-5
v_call: TRBV5-4
cdr3_length: 14
clone_size: -
d_call: -
cdr3_nt: TGTGCCAGCAGCCTCGTGACATCTCGGGAGACCCAGTACTTC
cdr3_aa: CASSLVTSRETQYF

j_call: TRBJ2-2
v_call: TRBV2
cdr3_length: 15
clone_size: medium-sized
d_call: TRBD2
cdr3_nt: TGTGCCAGCAGTCTAGCGGGGGGGCCGAGCGGGGAGCTGTTTTTT
cdr3_aa: CASSLAGGPSGELFF

j_call: TRBJ1-3
v_call: TRBV3-1/TRBV3-2
cdr3_length: 14
clone_size: -
d_call: -
cdr3_nt: TGTGCCAGCAGCACTATGATTGCACGAAACACCATATATTTT
cdr3_aa: CASSTMIARNTIYF

j_call: TRBJ2-1
v_call: TRBV7-2
cdr3_length: 14
clone_size: -
d_call: TRBD2
cdr3_nt: TGTGCCAGCAGCTTGACTAGCGGCCACAATGAGCAGTTCTTC
cdr3_aa: CASSLTSGHNEQFF

j_call: TRBJ2-3
v_call: TRBV6-2/TRBV6-3
cdr3_length: 14
clone_size: -
d_call: -
cdr3_nt: TGTGCCAGCAGTTCGGGGGAAAGCACAGATACGCAGTATTTT
cdr3_aa: CASSSGESTDTQYF

j_call: TRBJ2-1
v_call: TRBV29-1
cdr3_length: 14
clone_size: once
d_call: -
cdr3_nt: TGCAGCGTGCGCGGGGGCTTCTCCTACAATGAGCAGTTCTTC
cdr3_aa: CSVRGGFSYNEQFF

j_call: TRBJ2-3
v_call: TRBV28
cdr3_length: 16
clone_size: once
d_call: -
cdr3_nt: TGTGCCAGCAGTTCCATCACAGGGTCCGGCACAGATACGCAGTATTTT
cdr3_aa: CASSSITGSGTDTQYF

j_call: TRBJ2-1
v_call: TRBV4-3
cdr3_length: 17
clone_size: few
d_call: TRBD2
cdr3_nt: TGCGCCAGCAGCCCGGTCGGGTCGCTAGCGGGAGTTGGTGAGCAGTTCTTC
cdr3_aa: CASSPVGSLAGVGEQFF

j_call: TRBJ2-7
v_call: TRBV7-2
cdr3_length: 15
clone_size: -
d_call: -
cdr3_nt: TGTGCCAGCAGCCTATCCCGCGTAGGGGGAAGCGAGCAGTACTTC
cdr3_aa: CASSLSRVGGSEQYF

j_call: TRBJ1-5
v_call: TRBV7-2
cdr3_length: 15
clone_size: few
d_call: -
cdr3_nt: TGTGCCAGCAGCCCGGGGGGGGCCAGCAATCAGCCCCAGCATTTT
cdr3_aa: CASSPGGASNQPQHF

j_call: TRBJ2-5
v_call: TRBV7-9
cdr3_length: 16
clone_size: -
d_call: TRBD1
cdr3_nt: TGTGCCAGCAGCTTTGGGACAGGGGGTCGTGGGGAGACCCAGTACTTC
cdr3_aa: CASSFGTGGRGETQYF

j_call: TRBJ2-5
v_call: TRBV3-1/TRBV3-2
cdr3_length: 16
clone_size: -
d_call: -
cdr3_nt: TGTGCCAGCAGCCGAACAAGCGGGTTGGGAAGAGAGACCCAGTACTTC
cdr3_aa: CASSRTSGLGRETQYF

j_call: TRBJ1-1
v_call: TRBV20-1
cdr3_length: 11
clone_size: -
d_call: TRBD1
cdr3_nt: TGCAGTGGCAACAGGGGAACTGAAGCTTTCTTT
cdr3_aa: CSGNRGTEAFF

j_call: TRBJ2-3
v_call: TRBV19
cdr3_length: 14
clone_size: -
d_call: -
cdr3_nt: TGTGCCAGTAGTCCAAACAGGGGCACAGATACGCAGTATTTT
cdr3_aa: CASSPNRGTDTQYF

j_call: TRBJ2-3
v_call: TRBV7-9
cdr3_length: 17
clone_size: -
d_call: TRBD2
cdr3_nt: TGTGCCAGCAGCCCCCCCCGCGGACTAGTAGGCACAGATACGCAGTATTTT
cdr3_aa: CASSPPRGLVGTDTQYF